The rows below give T cell receptor beta chains drawn from one sample of a study of early T cells in non-severe SARS-CoV-2 infection. TCRdb re-analysed the 5' RACE reads in MiXCR, keeping a single row per CDR3 protein. The sample shows fewer than 65,000 distinct CDR3 sequences, about a tenth of them seen only once. The sample consisted of whole blood. Source of these receptors: an adult who was a healthcare worker with PCR-confirmed SARS-CoV-2 infection or an uninfected control (not recorded which). Each CDR3 is given with its conserved first and last residue. The D gene is left open where the match is weak. Only some rows state a clone size, as once, few, many or a class for expanded clones.

length: 16
V: TRBV7-9
D: TRBD1
J: TRBJ2-5
size: few
DNA: TGTGCCAGCAGCCCCGGGACAGGGAGTAGGCAAGAGACCCAGTACTTC
CDR3: CASSPGTGSRQETQYF

length: 10
V: TRBV10-2
D: .
J: TRBJ1-1
size: .
DNA: TGCGCCCGCGATATGCGATTCGCTTTCTTT
CDR3: CARDMRFAFF

length: 12
V: TRBV2
D: .
J: TRBJ2-3
size: .
DNA: TGTGCCAGCACGCCCGACACAGATACGCAGTATTTT
CDR3: CASTPDTDTQYF

length: 18
V: TRBV5-4
D: TRBD1
J: TRBJ2-6
size: .
DNA: TGTGCCAGCAGCCCACGGACAGGGGGACGCTCTGGGGCCAACGTCCTGACTTTC
CDR3: CASSPRTGGRSGANVLTF

length: 15
V: TRBV7-8
D: TRBD1
J: TRBJ2-2
size: many
DNA: TGTGCCAGCAGCTTACAGGGACAGGTCACCGGGGAGCTGTTTTTT
CDR3: CASSLQGQVTGELFF

length: 15
V: TRBV20-1
D: .
J: TRBJ2-3
size: few
DNA: TGCAGTGCTAGGGTTCGGGGCCGGAGTGGAGATACGCAGTATTTT
CDR3: CSARVRGRSGDTQYF

length: 15
V: TRBV4-1
D: .
J: TRBJ1-4
size: .
DNA: TGCGCCAGCAGCCAAGAACAGGCAACTAATGAAAAACTGTTTTTT
CDR3: CASSQEQATNEKLFF

length: 18
V: TRBV7-9
D: .
J: TRBJ2-5
size: many
DNA: TGTGCCAGCAGCTTAGCCCCGAGTTTCATCCCGCGGGGAGAGACCCAGTACTTC
CDR3: CASSLAPSFIPRGETQYF

length: 13
V: TRBV11-2
D: .
J: TRBJ2-2
size: many
DNA: TGTGCCAGCAGCCCTCCTGGGGCCGGGGAGCTGTTTTTT
CDR3: CASSPPGAGELFF

length: 16
V: TRBV12-3/TRBV12-4
D: .
J: TRBJ2-6
size: .
DNA: TGTGCCAGCAGCTCCTTTGGGGCCTCTGGGGCCAACGTCCTGACTTTC
CDR3: CASSSFGASGANVLTF

length: 15
V: TRBV4-1
D: TRBD1
J: TRBJ1-1
size: few
DNA: TGCGCCAGCAGCGCACACGGGACAGGGAGGACTGAAGCTTTCTTT
CDR3: CASSAHGTGRTEAFF

length: 15
V: TRBV3-1
D: .
J: TRBJ1-6
size: .
DNA: TGTGCCAGCAGAGAAGGAGGAATGGGCAATTCACCCCTCCACTTT
CDR3: CASREGGMGNSPLHF

length: 16
V: TRBV11-2
D: .
J: TRBJ2-3
size: many
DNA: TGTGCCAGCAGCTTAGAATCCAGCGGGAGCACAGATACGCAGTATTTT
CDR3: CASSLESSGSTDTQYF

length: 16
V: TRBV4-2
D: .
J: TRBJ1-2
size: many
DNA: TGTGCCAGCAGCCAAGATGGGCACGGGGGAGTTTACGGCTACACCTTC
CDR3: CASSQDGHGGVYGYTF

length: 14
V: TRBV11-3
D: .
J: TRBJ2-1
size: few
DNA: TGTGCCAGCAGCCGGGGGAACTCCTACAATGAGCAGTTCTTC
CDR3: CASSRGNSYNEQFF